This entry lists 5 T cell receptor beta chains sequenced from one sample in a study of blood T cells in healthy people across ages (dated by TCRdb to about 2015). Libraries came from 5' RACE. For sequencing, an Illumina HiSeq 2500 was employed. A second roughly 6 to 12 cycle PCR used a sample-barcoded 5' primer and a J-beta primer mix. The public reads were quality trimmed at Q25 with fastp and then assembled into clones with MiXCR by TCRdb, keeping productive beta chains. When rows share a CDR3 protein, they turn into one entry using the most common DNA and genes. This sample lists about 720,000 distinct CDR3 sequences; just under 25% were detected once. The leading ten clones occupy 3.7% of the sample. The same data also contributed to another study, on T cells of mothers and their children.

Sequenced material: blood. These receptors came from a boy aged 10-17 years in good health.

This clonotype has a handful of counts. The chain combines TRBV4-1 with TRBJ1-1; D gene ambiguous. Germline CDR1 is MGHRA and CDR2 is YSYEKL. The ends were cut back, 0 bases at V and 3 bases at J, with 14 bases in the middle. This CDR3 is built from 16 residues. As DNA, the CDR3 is TGCGCCAGCAGCCAAGATGGAACTAATGGATACACTGAAGCTTTCTTT. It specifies CASSQDGTNGYTEAFF.

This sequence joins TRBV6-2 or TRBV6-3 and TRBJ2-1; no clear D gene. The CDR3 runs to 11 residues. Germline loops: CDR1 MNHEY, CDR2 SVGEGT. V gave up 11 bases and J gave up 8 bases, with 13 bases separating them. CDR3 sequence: CACSRLDEQFF. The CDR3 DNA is TGTGCCTGTAGCAGGTTGGATGAGCAGTTCTTC.

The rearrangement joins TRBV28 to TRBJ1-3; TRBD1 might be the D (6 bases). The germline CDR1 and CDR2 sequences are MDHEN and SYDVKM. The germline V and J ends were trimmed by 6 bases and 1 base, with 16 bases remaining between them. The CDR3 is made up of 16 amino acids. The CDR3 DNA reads TGTGCCAGCAGGCGTCCCGGGGGCAGGTCTGGAAACACCATATATTTT. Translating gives CASRRPGGRSGNTIYF.

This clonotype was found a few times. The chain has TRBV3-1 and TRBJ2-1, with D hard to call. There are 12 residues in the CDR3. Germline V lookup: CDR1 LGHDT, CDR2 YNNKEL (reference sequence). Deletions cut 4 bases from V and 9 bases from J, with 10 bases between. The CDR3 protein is CASSPVVGEQFF. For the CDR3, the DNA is TGTGCCAGCAGCCCCGTCGTCGGTGAGCAGTTCTTC.

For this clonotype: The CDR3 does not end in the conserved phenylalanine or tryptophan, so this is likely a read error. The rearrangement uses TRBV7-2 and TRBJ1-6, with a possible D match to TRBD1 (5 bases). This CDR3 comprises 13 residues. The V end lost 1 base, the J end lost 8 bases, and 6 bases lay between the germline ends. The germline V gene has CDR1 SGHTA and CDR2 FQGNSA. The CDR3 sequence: CASSLGGDSPLHL. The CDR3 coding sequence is TGTGCCAGCAGCTTAGGGGGGGATTCACCCCTCCACCTT.